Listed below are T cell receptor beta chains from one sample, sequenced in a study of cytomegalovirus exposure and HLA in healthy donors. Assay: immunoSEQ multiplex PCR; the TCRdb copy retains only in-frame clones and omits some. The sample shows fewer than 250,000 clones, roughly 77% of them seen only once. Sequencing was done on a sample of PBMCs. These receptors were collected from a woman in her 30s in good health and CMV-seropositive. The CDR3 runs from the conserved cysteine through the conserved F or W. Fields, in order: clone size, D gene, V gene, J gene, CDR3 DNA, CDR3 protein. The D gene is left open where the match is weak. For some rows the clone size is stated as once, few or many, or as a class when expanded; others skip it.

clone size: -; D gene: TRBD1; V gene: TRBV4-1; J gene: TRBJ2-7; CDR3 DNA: TGCGCCAGCAGCCAAGACAGGGGGTACGAGCAGTACTTC; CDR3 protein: CASSQDRGYEQYF
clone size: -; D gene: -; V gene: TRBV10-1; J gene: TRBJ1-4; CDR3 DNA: TGCGCCAGCAGTGATGGGTTCGGAGGGTCAACTAATGAAAAACTGTTTTTT; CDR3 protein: CASSDGFGGSTNEKLFF
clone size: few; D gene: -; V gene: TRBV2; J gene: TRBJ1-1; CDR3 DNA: TGTGCCAGCAGTGACCCCAGGGATGAAGCTTTCTTT; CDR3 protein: CASSDPRDEAFF
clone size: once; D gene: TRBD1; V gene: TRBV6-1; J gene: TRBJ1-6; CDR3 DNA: TGTGCCAGCAGAATCACAGGGGGCTATGATTCACCCCTCCACTTT; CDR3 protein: CASRITGGYDSPLHF
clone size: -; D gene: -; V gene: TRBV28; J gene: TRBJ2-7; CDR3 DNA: TGTGCCAGCAGTTTCCTTTTATCACAGGGTGACTACGAGCAGTACTTC; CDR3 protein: CASSFLLSQGDYEQYF
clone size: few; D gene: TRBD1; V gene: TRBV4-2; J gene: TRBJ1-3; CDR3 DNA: TGTGCCAGCAGCCCCGGGACAGGGGCTGGAAACACCATATATTTT; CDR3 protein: CASSPGTGAGNTIYF
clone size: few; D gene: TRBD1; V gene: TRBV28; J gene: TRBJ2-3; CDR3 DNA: TGTGCCAGCGGGGACAGTAGCACAGATACGCAGTATTTT; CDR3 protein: CASGDSSTDTQYF
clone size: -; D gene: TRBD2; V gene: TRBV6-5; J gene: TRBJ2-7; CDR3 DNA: TGTGCCAGCAGGAGGGGAGGGGCCTACGAGCAGTACTTC; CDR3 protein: CASRRGGAYEQYF
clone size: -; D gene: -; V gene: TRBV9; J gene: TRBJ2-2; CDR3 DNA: TGTGCCAGCAGCGTAGGGCGGGCAAACACCGGGGAGCTGTTTTTT; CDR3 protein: CASSVGRANTGELFF
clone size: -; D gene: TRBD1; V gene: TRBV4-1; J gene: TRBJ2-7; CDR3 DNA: TGCGCCAGCAGCCTTCGGACAGGGGACGAGCAGTACTTC; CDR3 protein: CASSLRTGDEQYF
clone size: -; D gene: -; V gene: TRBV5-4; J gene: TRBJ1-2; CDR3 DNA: TGTGCCAGCAGCTCCACGGGTAACTATGGCTACACCTTC; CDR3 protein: CASSSTGNYGYTF
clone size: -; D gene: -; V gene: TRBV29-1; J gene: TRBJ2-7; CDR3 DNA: TGCAGCGCGCTGCCGGGACACCCGGGAGAGCAGTACTTC; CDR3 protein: CSALPGHPGEQYF
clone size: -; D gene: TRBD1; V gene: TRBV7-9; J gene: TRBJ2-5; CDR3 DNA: TGTGCCAGCAGTCAACCGGACAGGAGCCAAGAGACCCAGTACTTC; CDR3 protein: CASSQPDRSQETQYF
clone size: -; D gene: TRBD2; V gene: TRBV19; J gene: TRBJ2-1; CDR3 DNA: TGTGCCAGTAGTATCCCGGGACTAGGCTACAATGAGCAGTTCTTC; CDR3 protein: CASSIPGLGYNEQFF
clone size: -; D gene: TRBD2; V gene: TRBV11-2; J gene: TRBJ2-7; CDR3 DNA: TGTGCCAGCAGCCCTCCCTTGAGCGGGACCGCATACGAGCAGTACTTC; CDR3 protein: CASSPPLSGTAYEQYF
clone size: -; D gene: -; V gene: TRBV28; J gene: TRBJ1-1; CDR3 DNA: TGTGCCAGCAGTTTAGTCCGTTTTGGGGGGAGGAGGAACACTGAAGCTTTCTTT; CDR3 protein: CASSLVRFGGRRNTEAFF
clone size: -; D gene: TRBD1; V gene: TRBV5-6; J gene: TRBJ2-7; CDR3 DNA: TGTGCCAGCAGCCCGGACAGGCGGAGCTCCTACGAGCAGTACTTC; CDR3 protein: CASSPDRRSSYEQYF
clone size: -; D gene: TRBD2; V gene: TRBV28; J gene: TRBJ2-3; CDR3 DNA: TGTGCCAGCAGCCTGGCTGTGATAGCGGGAGATACGCAGTATTTT; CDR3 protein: CASSLAVIAGDTQYF
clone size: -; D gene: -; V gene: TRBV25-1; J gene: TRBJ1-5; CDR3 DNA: TGTGCCAGCAGTGAAGGCTCAGGGGGCAATCAGCCCCAGCATTTT; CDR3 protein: CASSEGSGGNQPQHF
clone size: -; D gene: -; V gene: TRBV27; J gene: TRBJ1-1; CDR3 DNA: TGTGCCAGCAGTTTAAGCGGTATCGCCACCCAAGCTTTCTTT; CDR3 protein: CASSLSGIATQAFF
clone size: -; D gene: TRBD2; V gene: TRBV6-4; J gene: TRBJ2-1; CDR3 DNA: TGTGCCAGCAGTGACTGGACTAGCGGGAACAATGAGCAGTTCTTC; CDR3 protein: CASSDWTSGNNEQFF
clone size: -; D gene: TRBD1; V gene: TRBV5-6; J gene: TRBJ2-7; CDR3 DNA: TGTGCCAGCAGCGTCGGGACAGGGGGATGGCGACGCTACGAGCAGTACTTC; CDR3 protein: CASSVGTGGWRRYEQYF
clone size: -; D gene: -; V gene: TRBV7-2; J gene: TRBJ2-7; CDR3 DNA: TGTGCCAGCAGCTTTCTGGGAGAGCTAGCTTACGAGCAGTACTTC; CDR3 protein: CASSFLGELAYEQYF
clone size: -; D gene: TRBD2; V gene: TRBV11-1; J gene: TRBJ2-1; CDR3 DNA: TGTGCCAGCAGCTTAGCATTGTCCGCGGGAGGGCAATATGAGCAGTTCTTC; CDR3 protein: CASSLALSAGGQYEQFF
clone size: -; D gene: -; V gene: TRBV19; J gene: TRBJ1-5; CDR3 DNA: TGTGCCAGTAGTTGGACGGGAAATCAGCCCCAGCATTTT; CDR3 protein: CASSWTGNQPQHF
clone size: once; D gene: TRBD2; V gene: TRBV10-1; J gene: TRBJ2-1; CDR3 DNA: TGCGCCAGCTCCGGGACTAGCGGGAGTGACAACGAGCAGTTCTTC; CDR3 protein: CASSGTSGSDNEQFF
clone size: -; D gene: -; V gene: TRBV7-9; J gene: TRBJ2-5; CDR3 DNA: TGTGCCAGCAGCTTATTAACAACGGGACAAGAGACCCAGTACTTC; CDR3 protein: CASSLLTTGQETQYF
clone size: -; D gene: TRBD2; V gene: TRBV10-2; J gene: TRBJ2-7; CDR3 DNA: TGCGCCAGCAAGGGACTAGCGGGGGCCTACGAGCAGTACTTC; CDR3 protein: CASKGLAGAYEQYF
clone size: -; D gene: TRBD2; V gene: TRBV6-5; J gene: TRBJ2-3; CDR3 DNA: TGTGCCAGCAGTGCCGGGACTAGCGGTACAGATACGCAGTATTTT; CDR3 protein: CASSAGTSGTDTQYF
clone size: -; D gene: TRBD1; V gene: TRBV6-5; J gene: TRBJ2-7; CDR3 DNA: TGTGCCAGCAGCTCACTAGACAGGGTCTACGAGCAGTACTTC; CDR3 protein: CASSSLDRVYEQYF
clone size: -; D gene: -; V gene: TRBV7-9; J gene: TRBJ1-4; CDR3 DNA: TGTGCCAGCAGCTTTCTCAGTCCGGGGGAGAATGAAAAACTGTTTTTT; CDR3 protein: CASSFLSPGENEKLFF
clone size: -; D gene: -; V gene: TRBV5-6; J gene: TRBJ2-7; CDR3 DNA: TGTGCCAGCAGCTCTAGCGTCAACTACGAGCAGTACTTC; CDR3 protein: CASSSSVNYEQYF
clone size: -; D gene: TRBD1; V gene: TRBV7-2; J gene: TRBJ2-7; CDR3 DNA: TGTGCCAGCAGCTTAGATCGGACAGGGACCTACGAGCAGTACTTC; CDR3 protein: CASSLDRTGTYEQYF
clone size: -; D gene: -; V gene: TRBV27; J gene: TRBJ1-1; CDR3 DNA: TGTGCCAGCAACAATCCCCCCGAGAACACTGAAGCTTTCTTT; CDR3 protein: CASNNPPENTEAFF
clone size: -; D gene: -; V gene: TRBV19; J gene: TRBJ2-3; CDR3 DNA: TGTGCCAGTAACCCGACTGCCATTGACACAGATACGCAGTATTTT; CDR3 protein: CASNPTAIDTDTQYF
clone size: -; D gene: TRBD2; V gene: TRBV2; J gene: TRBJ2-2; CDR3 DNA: TGTGCCAGCAGGACTAGCGGGACCACCGGGGAGCTGTTTTTT; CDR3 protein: CASRTSGTTGELFF
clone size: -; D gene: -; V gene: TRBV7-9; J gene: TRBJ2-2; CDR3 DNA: TGTGCCAGCAGCACAACAGGGAATCGGACCGGGGAGCTGTTTTTT; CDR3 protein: CASSTTGNRTGELFF
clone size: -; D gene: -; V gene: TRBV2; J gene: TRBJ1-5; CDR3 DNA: TGTGCCAGCAGCCGCACCATAGCCGGCAATCAGCCCCAGCATTTT; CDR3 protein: CASSRTIAGNQPQHF
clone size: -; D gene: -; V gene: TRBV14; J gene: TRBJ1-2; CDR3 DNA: TGTGCCAGCAGCCCCACTAGTAAGGGTGGCTACACCTTC; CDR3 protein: CASSPTSKGGYTF
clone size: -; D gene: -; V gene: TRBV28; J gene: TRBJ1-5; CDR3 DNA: TGTGCCAGCACTACTAATCAGCCCCAGCATTTT; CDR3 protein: CASTTNQPQHF
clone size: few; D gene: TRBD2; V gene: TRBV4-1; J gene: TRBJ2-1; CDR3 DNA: TGCGCCAGCAGCCAAGATCCTAGCGGGAGTAGGGGTGAGCAGTTCTTC; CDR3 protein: CASSQDPSGSRGEQFF
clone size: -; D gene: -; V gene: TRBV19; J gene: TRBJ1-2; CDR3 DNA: TGTGCCAGTCTGGGGGCGGACTATGGCTACACCTTC; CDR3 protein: CASLGADYGYTF
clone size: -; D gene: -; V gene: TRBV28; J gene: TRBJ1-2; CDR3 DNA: TGTGCCAGCAGCCTCCGGAGGGCTAACTATGGCTACACCTTC; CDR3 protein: CASSLRRANYGYTF